This T cell receptor beta chain was profiled in a study of technical replicates of blood from several donors. Some clones are missing from TCRdb's copy, which holds only in-frame ones; the method was immunoSEQ multiplex PCR. The sample includes more than 75,000 clones, less than 95% of them seen just once. Trimming removed 6 bases at V and 5 bases at J, with 8 bases between. Germline-derived CDR1 and CDR2 are SGHVS and FQNEAQ. The CDR3 is 12 residues long. Material: T cells isolated from PBMCs. The chain employs TRBV7-8 and TRBJ2-1, with unresolved D. This receptor was taken from a human donor in good health. The CDR3 loop reads CASRTENNEQFF. The CDR3, as DNA: TGTGCCAGCAGGACGGAGAACAATGAGCAGTTCTTC.